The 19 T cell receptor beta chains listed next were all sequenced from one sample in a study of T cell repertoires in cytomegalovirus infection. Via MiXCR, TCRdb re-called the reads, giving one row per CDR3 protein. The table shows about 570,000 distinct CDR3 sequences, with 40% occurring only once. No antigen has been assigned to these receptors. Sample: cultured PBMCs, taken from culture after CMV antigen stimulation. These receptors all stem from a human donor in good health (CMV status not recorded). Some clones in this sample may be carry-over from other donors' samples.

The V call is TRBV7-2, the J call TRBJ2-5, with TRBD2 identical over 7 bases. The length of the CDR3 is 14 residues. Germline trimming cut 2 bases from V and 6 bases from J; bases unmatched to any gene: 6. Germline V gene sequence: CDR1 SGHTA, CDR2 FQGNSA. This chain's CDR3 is CASSLYGGIQTQYF. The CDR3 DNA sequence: TGTGCCAGCAGCTTATACGGGGGGATTCAGACCCAGTACTTC.

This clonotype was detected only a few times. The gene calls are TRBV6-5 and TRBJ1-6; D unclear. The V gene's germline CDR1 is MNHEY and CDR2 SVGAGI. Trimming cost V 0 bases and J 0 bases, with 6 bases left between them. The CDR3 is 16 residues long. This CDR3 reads CASSYSGSSYNSPLHF. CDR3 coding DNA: TGTGCCAGCAGTTACTCGGGGAGCTCCTATAATTCACCCCTCCACTTT.

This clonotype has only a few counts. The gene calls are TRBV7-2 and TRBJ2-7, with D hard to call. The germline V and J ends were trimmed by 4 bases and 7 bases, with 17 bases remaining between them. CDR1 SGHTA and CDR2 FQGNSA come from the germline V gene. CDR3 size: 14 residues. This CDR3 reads CASSSGPLGWEQYF. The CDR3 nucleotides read TGTGCCAGCAGCTCGGGCCCCCTCGGGTGGGAGCAGTACTTC.

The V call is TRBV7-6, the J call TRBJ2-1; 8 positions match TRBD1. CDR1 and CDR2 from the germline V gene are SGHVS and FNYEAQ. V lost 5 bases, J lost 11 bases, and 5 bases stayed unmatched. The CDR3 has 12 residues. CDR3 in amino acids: CASSQTGVQQFF. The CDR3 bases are TGTGCCAGCAGCCAGACAGGGGTACAGCAGTTCTTC.

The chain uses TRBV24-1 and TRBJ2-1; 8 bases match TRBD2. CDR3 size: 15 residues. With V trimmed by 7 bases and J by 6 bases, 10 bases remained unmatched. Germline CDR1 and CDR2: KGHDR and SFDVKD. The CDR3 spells CATSPRDGRANEQFF. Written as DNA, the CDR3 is TGTGCCACCAGCCCGCGTGACGGGAGGGCCAATGAGCAGTTCTTC.

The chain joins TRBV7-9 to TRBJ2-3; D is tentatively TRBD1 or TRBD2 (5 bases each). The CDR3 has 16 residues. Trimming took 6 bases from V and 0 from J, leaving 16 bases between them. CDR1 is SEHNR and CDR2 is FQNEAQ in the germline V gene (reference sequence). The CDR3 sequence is CASRPPGPSSTDTQYF. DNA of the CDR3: TGTGCCAGCAGACCCCCGGGACCCAGCAGCACAGATACGCAGTATTTT.

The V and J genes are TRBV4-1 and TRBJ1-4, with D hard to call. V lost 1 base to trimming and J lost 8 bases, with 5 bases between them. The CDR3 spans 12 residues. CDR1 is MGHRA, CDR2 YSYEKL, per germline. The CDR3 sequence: CASSQAREKLFF. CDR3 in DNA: TGCGCCAGCAGCCAAGCGAGGGAAAAACTGTTTTTT.

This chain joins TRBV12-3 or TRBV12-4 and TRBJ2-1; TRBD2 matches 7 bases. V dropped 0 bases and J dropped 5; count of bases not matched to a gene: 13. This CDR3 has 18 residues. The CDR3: CASSLARSFGLADNEQFF. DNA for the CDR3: TGTGCCAGCAGTTTAGCGCGATCATTCGGGCTAGCGGACAATGAGCAGTTCTTC.

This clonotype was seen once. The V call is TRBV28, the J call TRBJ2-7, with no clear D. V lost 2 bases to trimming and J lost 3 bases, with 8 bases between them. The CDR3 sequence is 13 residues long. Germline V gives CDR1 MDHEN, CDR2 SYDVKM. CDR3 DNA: TGTGCCAGCAGTTTAATTCTCGGCTACGAGCAGTACTTC. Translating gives CASSLILGYEQYF.

The CDR3 DNA reads as TGTGCCAGCAGCGGCCGGGCTAGCGGGGGGCGGACCGGGGAGCTGTTTTTT. It encodes CASSGRASGGRTGELFF. V is TRBV7-2 and J is TRBJ2-2, with 11 positions matching TRBD2. The J segment lost 5 bases and the V segment lost 5 bases, leaving 10 bases of the junction unmatched. Germline-derived CDR1 and CDR2 are SGHTA and FQGNSA. The CDR3 extends over 17 amino acids. Full variable domain (missing parts from reference TRBV7-2 and TRBJ2-2): GAGVSQSPSNKVTEKGKDVELRCDPISGHTALYWYRQSLGQGLEFLIYFQGNSAPDKSGLPSDRFSAERTGGSVSTLTIQRTQQEDSAVYLCASSGRASGGRTGELFFGEGSRLTVL.

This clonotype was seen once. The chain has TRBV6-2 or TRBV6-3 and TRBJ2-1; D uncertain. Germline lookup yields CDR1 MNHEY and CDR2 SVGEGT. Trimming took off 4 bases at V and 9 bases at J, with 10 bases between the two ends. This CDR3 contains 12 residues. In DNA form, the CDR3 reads TGTGCCAGCAGTTTTCGGGTGGGTGAGCAGTTCTTC. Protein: CASSFRVGEQFF.

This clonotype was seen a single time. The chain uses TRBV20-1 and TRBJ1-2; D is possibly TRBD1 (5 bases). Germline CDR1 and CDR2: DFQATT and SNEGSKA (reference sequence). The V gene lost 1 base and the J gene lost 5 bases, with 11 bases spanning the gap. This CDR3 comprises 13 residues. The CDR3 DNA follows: TGCAGTGCTAGAGCTAACCCAGGGTATGGCTACACCTTC. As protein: CSARANPGYGYTF.

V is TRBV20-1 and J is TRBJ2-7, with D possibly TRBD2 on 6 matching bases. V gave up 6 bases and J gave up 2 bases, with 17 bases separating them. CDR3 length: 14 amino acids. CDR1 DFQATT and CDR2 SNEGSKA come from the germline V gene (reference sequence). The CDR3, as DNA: TGCAGTGCCCCCGGGCGAGCGGGCACCTACGAGCAGTACTTC. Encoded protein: CSAPGRAGTYEQYF.

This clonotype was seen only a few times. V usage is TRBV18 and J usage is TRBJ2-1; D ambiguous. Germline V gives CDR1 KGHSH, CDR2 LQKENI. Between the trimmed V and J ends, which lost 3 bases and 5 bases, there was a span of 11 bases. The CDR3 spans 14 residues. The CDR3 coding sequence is TGTGCCAGCTCACCTGAGACGAATCACAATGAGCAGTTCTTC. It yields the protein CASSPETNHNEQFF.

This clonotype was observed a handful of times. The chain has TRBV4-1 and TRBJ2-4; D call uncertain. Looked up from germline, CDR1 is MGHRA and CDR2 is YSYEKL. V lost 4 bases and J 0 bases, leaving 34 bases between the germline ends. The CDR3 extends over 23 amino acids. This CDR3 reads CASSPAFTRVLRLPILAKNIQYF. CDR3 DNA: TGCGCCAGCAGCCCAGCGTTTACTCGGGTCTTACGTTTGCCGATACTAGCCAAAAACATTCAGTACTTC.

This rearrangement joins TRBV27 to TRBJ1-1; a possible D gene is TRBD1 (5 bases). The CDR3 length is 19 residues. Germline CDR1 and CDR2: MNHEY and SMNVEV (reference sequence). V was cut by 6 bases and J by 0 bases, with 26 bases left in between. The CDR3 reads CASSLSFGGSLNMNTEAFF. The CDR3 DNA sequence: TGTGCCAGCAGCCTTTCCTTTGGGGGTTCTCTTAACATGAACACTGAAGCTTTCTTT.

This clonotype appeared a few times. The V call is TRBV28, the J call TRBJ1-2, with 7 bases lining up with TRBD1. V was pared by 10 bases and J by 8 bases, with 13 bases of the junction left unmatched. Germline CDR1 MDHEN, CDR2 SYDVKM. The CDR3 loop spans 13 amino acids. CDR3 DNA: TGTGCCACCCCGACAGGGTCCGGCGCGGGCTACACCTTC. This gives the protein CATPTGSGAGYTF.

DNA of the CDR3: TGTGCCAGCAGCTTAGGGCCCAGCATATACGAGCAGTACTTC. It codes for CASSLGPSIYEQYF. J is TRBJ2-7 and V is TRBV7-2; D unclear. The CDR3 sequence is 14 residues long. The V end lost 1 base, the J end lost 4 bases, and 11 bases lay between the germline ends. Germline V lookup: CDR1 SGHTA, CDR2 FQGNSA.

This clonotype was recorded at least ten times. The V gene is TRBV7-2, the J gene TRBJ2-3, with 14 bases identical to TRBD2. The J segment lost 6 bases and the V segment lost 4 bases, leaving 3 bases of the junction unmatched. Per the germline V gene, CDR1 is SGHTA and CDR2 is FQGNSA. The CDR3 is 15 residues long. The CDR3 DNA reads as TGTGCCAGCAGCTCGGGACTAGCGGGGGTTGATACGCAGTATTTT. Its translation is CASSSGLAGVDTQYF. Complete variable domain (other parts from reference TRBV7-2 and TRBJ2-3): GAGVSQSPSNKVTEKGKDVELRCDPISGHTALYWYRQSLGQGLEFLIYFQGNSAPDKSGLPSDRFSAERTGGSVSTLTIQRTQQEDSAVYLCASSSGLAGVDTQYFGPGTRLTVL.